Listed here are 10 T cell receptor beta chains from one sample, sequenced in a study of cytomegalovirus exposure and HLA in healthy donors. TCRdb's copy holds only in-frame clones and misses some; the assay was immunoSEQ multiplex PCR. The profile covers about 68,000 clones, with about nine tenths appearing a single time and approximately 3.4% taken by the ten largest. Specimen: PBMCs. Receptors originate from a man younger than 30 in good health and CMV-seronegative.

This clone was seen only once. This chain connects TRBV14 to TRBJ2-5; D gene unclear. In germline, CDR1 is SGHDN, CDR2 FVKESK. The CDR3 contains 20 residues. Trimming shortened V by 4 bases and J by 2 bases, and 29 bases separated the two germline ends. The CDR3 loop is CASSPRIIKASNVFQETQYF. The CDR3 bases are TGTGCCAGCAGCCCCCGAATCATTAAAGCGTCGAATGTATTTCAAGAGACCCAGTACTTC.

CDR3 residues: CASSIDRGHQPQHF. The CDR3 coding sequence is TGTGCCAGTAGTATAGACAGGGGGCATCAGCCCCAGCATTTT. This chain links TRBV19 with TRBJ1-5, with TRBD1 matching over 8 bases. The germline gives CDR1 LNHDA, CDR2 SQIVND (reference sequence). This CDR3 is 14 amino acids long. Unmatched junction bases numbered 0, after V lost 0 bases and J lost 5 bases.

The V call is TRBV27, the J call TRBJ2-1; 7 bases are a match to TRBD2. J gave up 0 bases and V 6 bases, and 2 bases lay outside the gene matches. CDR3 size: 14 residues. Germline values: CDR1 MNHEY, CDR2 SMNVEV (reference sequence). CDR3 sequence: CASRRGNSYNEQFF. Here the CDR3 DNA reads TGTGCCAGCAGGCGGGGGAACTCCTACAATGAGCAGTTCTTC.

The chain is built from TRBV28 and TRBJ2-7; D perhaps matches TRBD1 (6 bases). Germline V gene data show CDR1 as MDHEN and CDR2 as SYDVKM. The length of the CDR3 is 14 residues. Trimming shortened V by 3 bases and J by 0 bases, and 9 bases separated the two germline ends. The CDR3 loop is CASSFRGGSYEQYF. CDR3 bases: TGTGCCAGCAGTTTTAGAGGGGGCTCCTACGAGCAGTACTTC.

CDR3 sequence (DNA): TGTGCCAGCGGGCTAGCGGGAGTGGGTGCCCGGGTTGAGCAGTTCTTC. This gives the protein CASGLAGVGARVEQFF. This chain uses TRBV7-2 with TRBJ2-1, with 10 bases fitting TRBD2. Germline trimming cut 8 bases from V and 9 bases from J; bases unmatched to any gene: 16. Germline V gives CDR1 SGHTA, CDR2 FQGNSA. This CDR3 spans 16 amino acids.

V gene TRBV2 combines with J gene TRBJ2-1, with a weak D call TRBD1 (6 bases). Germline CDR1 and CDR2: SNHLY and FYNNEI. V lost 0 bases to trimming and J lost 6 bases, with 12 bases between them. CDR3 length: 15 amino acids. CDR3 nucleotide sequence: TGTGCCAGCAGTGAAGCACGCACAGGGCCCAATGAGCAGTTCTTC. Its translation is CASSEARTGPNEQFF.

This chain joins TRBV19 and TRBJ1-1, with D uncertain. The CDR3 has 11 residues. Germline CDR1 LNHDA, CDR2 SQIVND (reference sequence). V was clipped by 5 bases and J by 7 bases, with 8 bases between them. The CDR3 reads CASSWRIEAFF. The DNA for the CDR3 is TGTGCCAGTAGTTGGCGGATTGAAGCTTTCTTT.

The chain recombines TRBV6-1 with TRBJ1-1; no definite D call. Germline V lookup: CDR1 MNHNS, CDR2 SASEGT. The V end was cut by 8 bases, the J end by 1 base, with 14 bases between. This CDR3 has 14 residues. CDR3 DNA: TGTGCCAGCGGCGGGAACACACCGAACACTGAAGCTTTCTTT. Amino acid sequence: CASGGNTPNTEAFF.

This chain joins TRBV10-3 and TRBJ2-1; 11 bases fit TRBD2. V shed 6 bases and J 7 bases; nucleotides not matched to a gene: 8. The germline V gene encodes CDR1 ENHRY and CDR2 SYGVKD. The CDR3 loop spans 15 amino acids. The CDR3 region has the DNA TGTGCCATCAGCTCGAAGGGGACTAGCGGAAATGAGCAGTTCTTC. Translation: CAISSKGTSGNEQFF.

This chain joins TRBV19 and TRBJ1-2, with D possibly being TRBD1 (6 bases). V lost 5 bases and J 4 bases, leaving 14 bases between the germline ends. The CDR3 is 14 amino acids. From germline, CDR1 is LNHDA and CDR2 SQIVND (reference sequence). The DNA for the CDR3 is TGTGCCAGTAGTTTATCGGACAGAATCTATGGCTACACCTTC. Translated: CASSLSDRIYGYTF.